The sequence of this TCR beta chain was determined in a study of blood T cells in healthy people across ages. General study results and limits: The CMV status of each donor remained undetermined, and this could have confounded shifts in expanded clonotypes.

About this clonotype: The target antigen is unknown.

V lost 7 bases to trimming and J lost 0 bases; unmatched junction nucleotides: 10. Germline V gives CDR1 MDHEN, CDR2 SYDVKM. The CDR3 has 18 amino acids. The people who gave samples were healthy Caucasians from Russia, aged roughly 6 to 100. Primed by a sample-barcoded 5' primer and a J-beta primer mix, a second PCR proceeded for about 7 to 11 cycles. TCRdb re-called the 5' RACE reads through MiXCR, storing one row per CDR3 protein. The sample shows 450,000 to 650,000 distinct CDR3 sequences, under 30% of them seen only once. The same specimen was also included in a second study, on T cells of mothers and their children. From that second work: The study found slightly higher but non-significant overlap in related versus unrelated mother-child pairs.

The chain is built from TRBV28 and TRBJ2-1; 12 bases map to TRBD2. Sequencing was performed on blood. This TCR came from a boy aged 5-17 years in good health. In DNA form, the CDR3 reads TGTGCCAGCACTCCCGGGACTAGCGGGTTCAGCTCCTACAATGAGCAGTTCTTC. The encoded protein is CASTPGTSGFSSYNEQFF. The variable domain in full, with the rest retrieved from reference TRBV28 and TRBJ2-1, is DVKVTQSSRYLVKRTGEKVFLECVQDMDHENMFWYRQDPGLGLRLIYFSYDVKMKEKGDIPEGYSVSREKKERFSLILESASTNQTSMYLCASTPGTSGFSSYNEQFFGPGTRLTVL.